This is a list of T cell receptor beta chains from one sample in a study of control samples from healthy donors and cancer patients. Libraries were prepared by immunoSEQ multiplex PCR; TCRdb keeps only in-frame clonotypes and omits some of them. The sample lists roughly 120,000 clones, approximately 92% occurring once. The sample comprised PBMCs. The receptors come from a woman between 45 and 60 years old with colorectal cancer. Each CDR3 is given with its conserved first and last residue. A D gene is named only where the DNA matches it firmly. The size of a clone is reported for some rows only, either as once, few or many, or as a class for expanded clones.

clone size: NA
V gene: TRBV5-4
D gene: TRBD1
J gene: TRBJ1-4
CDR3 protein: CASSPGQDNEKLFF
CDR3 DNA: TGTGCCAGCAGCCCTGGACAGGATAATGAAAAACTGTTTTTT

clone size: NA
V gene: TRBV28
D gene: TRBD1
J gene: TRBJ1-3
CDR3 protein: CASSLPGGQVNSGNTIYF
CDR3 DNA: TGTGCCAGCAGTCTCCCCGGTGGACAGGTGAACTCTGGAAACACCATATATTTT

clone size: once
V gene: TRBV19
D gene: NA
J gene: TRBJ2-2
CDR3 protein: CASWVSGELFF
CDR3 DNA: TGTGCCAGTTGGGTTTCCGGGGAGCTGTTTTTT

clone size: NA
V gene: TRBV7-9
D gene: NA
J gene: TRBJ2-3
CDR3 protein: CASSLQGDTQYF
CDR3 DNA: TGTGCCAGCAGCTTACAGGGCGATACGCAGTATTTT

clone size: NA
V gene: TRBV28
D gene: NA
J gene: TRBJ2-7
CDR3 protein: CASSPGLMGSYEQYF
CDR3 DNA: TGTGCCAGCAGCCCAGGACTGATGGGCTCCTACGAGCAGTACTTC

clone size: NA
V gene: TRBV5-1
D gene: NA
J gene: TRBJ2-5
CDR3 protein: CASNQITGDQETQYF
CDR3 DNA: TGCGCCAGCAACCAAATTACGGGGGACCAAGAGACCCAGTACTTC

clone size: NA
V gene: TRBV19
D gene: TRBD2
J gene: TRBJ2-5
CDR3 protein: CASSKLAGGQETQYF
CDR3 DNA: TGTGCCAGTAGTAAGCTAGCGGGGGGCCAAGAGACCCAGTACTTC

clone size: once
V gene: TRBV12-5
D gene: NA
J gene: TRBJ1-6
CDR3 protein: CASGLGEEGSPLHF
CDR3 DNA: TGTGCTAGTGGTTTGGGGGAGGAGGGTTCACCCCTCCACTTT

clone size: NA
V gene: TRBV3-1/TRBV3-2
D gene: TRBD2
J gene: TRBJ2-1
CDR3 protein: CASSFTSGGASEQFF
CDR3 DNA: TGTGCCAGCAGCTTCACTAGCGGGGGGGCCAGTGAGCAGTTCTTC

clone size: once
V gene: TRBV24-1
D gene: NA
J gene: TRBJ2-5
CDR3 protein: CATSDATDSQETQYF
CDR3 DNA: TGTGCCACCAGTGATGCCACGGACAGCCAAGAGACCCAGTACTTC

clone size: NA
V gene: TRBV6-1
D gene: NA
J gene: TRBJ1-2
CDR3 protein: CASSDDGTSGYTF
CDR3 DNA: TGTGCCAGCAGTGACGACGGAACGAGTGGCTACACCTTC

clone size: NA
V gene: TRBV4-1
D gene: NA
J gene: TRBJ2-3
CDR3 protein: CASSQDEGTSSTDTQYF
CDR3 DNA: TGCGCCAGCAGCCAAGATGAGGGGACCTCTAGCACAGATACGCAGTATTTT

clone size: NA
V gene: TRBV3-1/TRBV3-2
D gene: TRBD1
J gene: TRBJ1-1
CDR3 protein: CASSQESDRGIRTEAFF
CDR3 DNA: TGTGCCAGCAGCCAAGAATCGGACAGGGGAATTCGGACTGAAGCTTTCTTT

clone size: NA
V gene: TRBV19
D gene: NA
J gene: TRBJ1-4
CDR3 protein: CASTGQDQSNEKLFF
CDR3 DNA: TGTGCCAGTACCGGTCAGGATCAGTCTAATGAAAAACTGTTTTTT

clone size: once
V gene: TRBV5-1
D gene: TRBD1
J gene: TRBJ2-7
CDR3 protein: CASSGHRDSYEQYF
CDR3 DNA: TGCGCCAGCAGCGGGCACCGGGACAGCTACGAGCAGTACTTC

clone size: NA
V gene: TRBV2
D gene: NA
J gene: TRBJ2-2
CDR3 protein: CASIDRESGRELFF
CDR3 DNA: TGTGCCAGCATCGACCGGGAATCGGGAAGGGAGCTGTTTTTT

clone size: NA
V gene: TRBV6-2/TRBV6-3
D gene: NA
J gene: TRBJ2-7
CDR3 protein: CASSYSVPYEQYF
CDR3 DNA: TGTGCCAGCAGTTATTCGGTTCCATACGAGCAGTACTTC

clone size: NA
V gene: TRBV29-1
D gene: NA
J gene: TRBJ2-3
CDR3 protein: CSVEEGVTDTQYF
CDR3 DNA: TGCAGCGTTGAAGAGGGGGTCACAGATACGCAGTATTTT

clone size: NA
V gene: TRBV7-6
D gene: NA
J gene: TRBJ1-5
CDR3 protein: CASSPDTPGGQPQHF
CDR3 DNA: TGTGCCAGCAGCCCAGACACTCCTGGCGGTCAGCCCCAGCATTTT

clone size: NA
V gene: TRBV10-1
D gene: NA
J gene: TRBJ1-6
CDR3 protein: CASSEGRDSPLHF
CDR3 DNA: TGCGCCAGCAGTGAGGGCCGTGATTCACCCCTCCACTTT

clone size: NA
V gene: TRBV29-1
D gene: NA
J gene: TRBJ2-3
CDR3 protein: CSVDEIGGDTQYF
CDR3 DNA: TGCAGCGTGGACGAGATAGGAGGGGATACGCAGTATTTT

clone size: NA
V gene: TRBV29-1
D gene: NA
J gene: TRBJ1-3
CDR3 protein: CSVETVPAFSGNTIYF
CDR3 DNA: TGCAGCGTTGAAACGGTCCCAGCTTTCTCTGGAAACACCATATATTTT

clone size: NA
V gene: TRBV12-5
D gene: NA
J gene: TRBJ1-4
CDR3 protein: CASGLSLTILLLF
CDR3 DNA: TGTGCTAGTGGTTTGTCCCTAACAATCCTACTGCTTTTT

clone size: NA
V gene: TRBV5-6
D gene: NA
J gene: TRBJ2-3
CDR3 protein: CASSFYRDTQYF
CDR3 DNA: TGTGCCAGCAGCTTTTATCGGGATACGCAGTATTTT

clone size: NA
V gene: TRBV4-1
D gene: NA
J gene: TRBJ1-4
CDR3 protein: CASSQVLAANEKLFF
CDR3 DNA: TGCGCCAGCAGCCAAGTATTAGCAGCTAATGAAAAACTGTTTTTT

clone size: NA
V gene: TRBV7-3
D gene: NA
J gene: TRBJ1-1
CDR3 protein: CASSAGHQNTEAFF
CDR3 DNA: TGTGCCAGCAGCGCGGGACATCAGAACACTGAAGCTTTCTTT

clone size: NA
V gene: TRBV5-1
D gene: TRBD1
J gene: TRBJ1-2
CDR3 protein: CASSFLQGVYGYTF
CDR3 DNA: TGCGCCAGCAGCTTTTTACAGGGGGTCTATGGCTACACCTTC

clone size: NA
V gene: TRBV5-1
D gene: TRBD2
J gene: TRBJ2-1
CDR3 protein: CASSPTSGRAGNEQFF
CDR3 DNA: TGCGCCAGCAGCCCGACTAGCGGGAGGGCCGGTAATGAGCAGTTCTTC

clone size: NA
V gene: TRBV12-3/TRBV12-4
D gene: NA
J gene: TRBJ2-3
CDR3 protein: CASSLDLPDTQYF
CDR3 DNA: TGTGCCAGCAGTCTAGACCTCCCAGATACGCAGTATTTT

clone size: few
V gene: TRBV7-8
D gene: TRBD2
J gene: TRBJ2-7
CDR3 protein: CASSSWTSPYEQYF
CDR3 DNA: TGTGCCAGCAGCTCCTGGACTAGCCCCTACGAGCAGTACTTC

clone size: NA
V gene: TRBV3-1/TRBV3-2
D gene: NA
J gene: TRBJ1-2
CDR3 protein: CASSFRDYGYTF
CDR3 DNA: TGTGCCAGCAGTTTCCGAGACTATGGCTACACCTTC

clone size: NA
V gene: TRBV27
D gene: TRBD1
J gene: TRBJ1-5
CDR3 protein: CASQGQGGNQPQHF
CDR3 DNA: TGTGCCAGCCAAGGACAGGGAGGCAATCAGCCCCAGCATTTT

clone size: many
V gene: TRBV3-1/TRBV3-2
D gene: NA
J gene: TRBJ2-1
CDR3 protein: CASSQAQGGREQFF
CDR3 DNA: TGTGCCAGCAGCCAAGCGCAGGGTGGAAGGGAGCAGTTCTTC

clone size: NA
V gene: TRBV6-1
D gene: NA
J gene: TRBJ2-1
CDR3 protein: CASSERGNSYNEQFF
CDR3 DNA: TGTGCCAGCAGTGAGAGGGGGAATTCCTACAATGAGCAGTTCTTC

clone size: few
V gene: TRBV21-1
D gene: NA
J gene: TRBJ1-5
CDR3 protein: CASSKSGSSNQPQHF
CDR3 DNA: TGTGCCAGCAGCAAAAGTGGCAGTTCCAATCAGCCCCAGCATTTT

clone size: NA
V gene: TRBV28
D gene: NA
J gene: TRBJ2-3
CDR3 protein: CASDGWGLETDTQYF
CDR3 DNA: TGTGCCAGCGATGGCTGGGGTCTAGAGACAGATACGCAGTATTTT

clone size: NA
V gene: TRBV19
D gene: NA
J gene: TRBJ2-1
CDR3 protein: CASNQGRFSSSYNEQFF
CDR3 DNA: TGTGCCAGTAACCAGGGTCGCTTCTCTAGCTCCTACAATGAGCAGTTCTTC

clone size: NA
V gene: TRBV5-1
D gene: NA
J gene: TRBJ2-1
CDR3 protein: CASSLDRSSYNEQFF
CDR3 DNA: TGCGCCAGCAGCTTGGATAGAAGCTCCTACAATGAGCAGTTCTTC

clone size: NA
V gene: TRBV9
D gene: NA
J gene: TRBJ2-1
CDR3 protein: CASRRDVSSYNEQFF
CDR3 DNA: TGTGCCAGCAGGAGAGACGTGAGCTCCTACAATGAGCAGTTCTTC

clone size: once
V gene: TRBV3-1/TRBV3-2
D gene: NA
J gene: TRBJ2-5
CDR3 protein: CASSQDLGLLLETQYF
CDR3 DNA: TGTGCCAGCAGCCAAGATTTGGGCCTCCTCCTGGAGACCCAGTACTTC

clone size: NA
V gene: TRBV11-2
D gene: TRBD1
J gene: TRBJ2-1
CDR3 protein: CASSVEGQSSYNEQFF
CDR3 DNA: TGTGCCAGCAGCGTCGAGGGACAGAGCTCCTACAATGAGCAGTTCTTC

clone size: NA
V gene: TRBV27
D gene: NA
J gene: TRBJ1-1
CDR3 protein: CASSLSGSNTEAFF
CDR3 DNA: TGTGCCAGCAGTTTATCTGGCAGTAACACTGAAGCTTTCTTT

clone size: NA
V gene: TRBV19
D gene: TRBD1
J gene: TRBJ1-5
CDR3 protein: CASSNTPRDSYQPQHF
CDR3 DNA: TGTGCCAGTAGTAACACCCCCCGGGACAGCTATCAGCCCCAGCATTTT